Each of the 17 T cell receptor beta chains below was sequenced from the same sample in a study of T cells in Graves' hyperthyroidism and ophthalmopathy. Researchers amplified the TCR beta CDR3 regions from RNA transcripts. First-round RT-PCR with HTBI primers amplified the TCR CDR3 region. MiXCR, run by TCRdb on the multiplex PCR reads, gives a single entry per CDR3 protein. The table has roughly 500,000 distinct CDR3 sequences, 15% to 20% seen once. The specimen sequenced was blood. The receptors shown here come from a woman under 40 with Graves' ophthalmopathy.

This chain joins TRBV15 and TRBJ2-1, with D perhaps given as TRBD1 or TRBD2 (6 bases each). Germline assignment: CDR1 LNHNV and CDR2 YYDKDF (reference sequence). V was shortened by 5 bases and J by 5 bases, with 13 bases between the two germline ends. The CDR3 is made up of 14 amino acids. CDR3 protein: CATSGGGTHNEQFF. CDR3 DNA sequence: TGTGCCACCAGCGGAGGGGGGACGCACAATGAGCAGTTCTTC.

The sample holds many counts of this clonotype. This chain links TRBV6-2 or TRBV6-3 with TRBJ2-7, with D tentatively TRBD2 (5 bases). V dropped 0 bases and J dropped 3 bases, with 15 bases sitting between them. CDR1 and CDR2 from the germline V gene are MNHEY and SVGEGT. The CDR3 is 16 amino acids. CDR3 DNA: TGTGCCAGCAGTTACTCGACCCAGACTAATTACTACGAGCAGTACTTC. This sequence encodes CASSYSTQTNYYEQYF.

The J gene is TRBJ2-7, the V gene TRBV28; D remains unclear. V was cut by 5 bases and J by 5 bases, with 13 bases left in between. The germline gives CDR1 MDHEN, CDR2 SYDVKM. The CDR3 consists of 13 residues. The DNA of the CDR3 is TGTGCCAGCAGTCCCGGCGAGGACCACGAGCAGTACTTC. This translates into CASSPGEDHEQYF.

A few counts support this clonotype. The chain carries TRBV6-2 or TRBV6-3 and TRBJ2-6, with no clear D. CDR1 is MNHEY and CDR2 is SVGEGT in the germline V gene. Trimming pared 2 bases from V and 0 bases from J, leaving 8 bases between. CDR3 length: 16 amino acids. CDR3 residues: CASSYPWNSGANVLTF. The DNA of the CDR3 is TGTGCCAGCAGTTACCCTTGGAACTCTGGGGCCAACGTCCTGACTTTC.

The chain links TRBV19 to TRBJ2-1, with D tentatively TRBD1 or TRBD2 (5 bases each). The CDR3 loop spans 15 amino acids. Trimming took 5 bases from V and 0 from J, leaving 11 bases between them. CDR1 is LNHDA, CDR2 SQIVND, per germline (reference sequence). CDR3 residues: CASSVRDRSYNEQFF. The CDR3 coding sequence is TGTGCCAGTAGTGTCCGGGACCGCTCCTACAATGAGCAGTTCTTC.

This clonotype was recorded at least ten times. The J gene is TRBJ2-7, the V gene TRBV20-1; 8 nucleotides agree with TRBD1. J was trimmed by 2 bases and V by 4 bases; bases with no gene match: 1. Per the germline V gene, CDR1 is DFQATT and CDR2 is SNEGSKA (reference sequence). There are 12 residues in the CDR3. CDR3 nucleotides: TGCAGTGCTAAGACAGGGGCCTACGAGCAGTACTTC. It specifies CSAKTGAYEQYF.

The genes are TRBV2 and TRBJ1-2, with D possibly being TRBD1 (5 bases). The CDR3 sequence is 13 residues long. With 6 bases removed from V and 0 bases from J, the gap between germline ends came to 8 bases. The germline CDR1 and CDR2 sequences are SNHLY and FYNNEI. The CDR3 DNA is TGTGCCAGCAGACAGGAAGCTAACTATGGCTACACCTTC. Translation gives CASRQEANYGYTF.

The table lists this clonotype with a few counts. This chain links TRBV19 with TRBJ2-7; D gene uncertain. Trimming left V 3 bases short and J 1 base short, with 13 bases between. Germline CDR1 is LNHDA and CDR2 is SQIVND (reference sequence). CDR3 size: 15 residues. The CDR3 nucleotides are TGTGCCAGTAGTATCGACACCGTACTTTCCTACGAGCAGTACTTC. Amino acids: CASSIDTVLSYEQYF.

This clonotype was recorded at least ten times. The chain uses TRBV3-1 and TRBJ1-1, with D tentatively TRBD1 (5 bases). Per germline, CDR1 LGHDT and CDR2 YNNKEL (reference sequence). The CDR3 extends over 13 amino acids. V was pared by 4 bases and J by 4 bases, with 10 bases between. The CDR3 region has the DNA TGTGCCAGCAGCCGTGTCGGGACCACTGAAGCTTTCTTT. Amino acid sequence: CASSRVGTTEAFF.

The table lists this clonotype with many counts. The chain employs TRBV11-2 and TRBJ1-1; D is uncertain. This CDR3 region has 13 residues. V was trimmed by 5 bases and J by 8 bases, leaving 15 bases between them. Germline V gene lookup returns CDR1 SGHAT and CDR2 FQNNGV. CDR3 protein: CASSQQNGVEAFF. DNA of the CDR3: TGTGCCAGCAGCCAACAGAACGGGGTGGAAGCTTTCTTT.

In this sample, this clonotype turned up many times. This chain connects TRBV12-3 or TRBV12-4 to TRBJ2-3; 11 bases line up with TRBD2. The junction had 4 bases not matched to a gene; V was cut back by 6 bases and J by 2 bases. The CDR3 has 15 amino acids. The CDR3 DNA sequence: TGTGCCAGCAGCGGGACTAGCGGACCCACAGATACGCAGTATTTT. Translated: CASSGTSGPTDTQYF.

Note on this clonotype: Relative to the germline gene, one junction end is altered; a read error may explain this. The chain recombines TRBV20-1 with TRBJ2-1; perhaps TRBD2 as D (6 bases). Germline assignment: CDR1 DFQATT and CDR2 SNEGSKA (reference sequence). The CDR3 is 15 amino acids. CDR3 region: CCAPRLGDLLNEQFF. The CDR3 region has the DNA TGCTGTGCTCCAAGGTTGGGGGACTTATTGAATGAGCAGTTCTTC.

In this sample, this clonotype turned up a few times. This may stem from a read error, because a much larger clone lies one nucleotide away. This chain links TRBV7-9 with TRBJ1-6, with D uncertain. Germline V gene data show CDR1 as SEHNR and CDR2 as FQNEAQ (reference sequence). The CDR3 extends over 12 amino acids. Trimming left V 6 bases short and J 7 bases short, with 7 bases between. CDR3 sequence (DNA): TGTGCCAGCAGGGAGCCAAATTCACCCCTCCACTTT. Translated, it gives CASREPNSPLHF.

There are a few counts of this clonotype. CDR3 sequence (DNA): TGCAGTGCCGTACTAGCGGACCTGCCCCCCTACGAGCAGTACTTC. Encoded protein: CSAVLADLPPYEQYF. The chain recombines TRBV20-1 with TRBJ2-7; the match to TRBD2 covers 8 bases. This CDR3 contains 15 residues. V shed 6 bases and J 2 bases; nucleotides not matched to a gene: 12. From germline, CDR1 is DFQATT and CDR2 SNEGSKA (reference sequence).

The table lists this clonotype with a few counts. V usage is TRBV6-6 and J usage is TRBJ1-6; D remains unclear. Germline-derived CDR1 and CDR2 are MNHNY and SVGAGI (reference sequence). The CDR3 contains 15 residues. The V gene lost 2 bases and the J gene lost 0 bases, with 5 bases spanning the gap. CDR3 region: CASSYAGSYNSPLHF. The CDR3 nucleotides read TGTGCCAGCAGTTACGCTGGCTCCTATAATTCACCCCTCCACTTT.

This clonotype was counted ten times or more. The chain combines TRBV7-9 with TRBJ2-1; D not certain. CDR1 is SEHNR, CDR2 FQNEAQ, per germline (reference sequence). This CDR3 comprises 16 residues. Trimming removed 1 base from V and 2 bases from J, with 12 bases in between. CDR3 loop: CASSLGVRPPYNEQFF. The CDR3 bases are TGTGCCAGCAGCTTAGGGGTTCGGCCTCCCTACAATGAGCAGTTCTTC.

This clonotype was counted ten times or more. CDR3: CASSVESGFNPEAFF. CDR3 nucleotides: TGTGCCAGCAGTGTGGAGTCAGGGTTTAATCCTGAAGCTTTCTTT. V usage is TRBV6-1 and J usage is TRBJ1-1; D is perhaps TRBD1 (5 bases). CDR3 length: 15 amino acids. Per germline, CDR1 MNHNS and CDR2 SASEGT. V was trimmed by 4 bases and J by 6 bases, leaving 18 bases between them.